This T cell receptor beta chain was sequenced in a study of beta chain features in type 1 diabetes (dated by TCRdb to between 2018 and 2020). The study in broad terms: Mean age, gender distribution, total cell number and subset yield did not differ between patients and healthy donors. Regulatory and stem cell-like memory subsets were isolated from only 8 patients and roughly eight healthy donors, whereas naive and central memory subsets came from all 28 donors. The study compared TCRB repertoires of sorted circulating CD4+ T cell subsets between recently diagnosed type 1 diabetes patients and matched healthy donors. A total of 100 million to 110 million sorted cells were examined across all samples, and a strong correlation was observed between cell number per subset and RNA yield. The full study reports these points: Shorter templates might have been favored by PCR, but patient and control samples were amplified and corrected together, so both groups would have been affected equally by any skew. Naive, central memory and regulatory TCRB repertoires appeared to be more similar among patients than among healthy donors. At VDJ recombination sites, type 1 diabetes patients had fewer insertions and more deleted nucleotides, which implies abnormalities in thymic rearrangement. Only small numbers of individuals were included in the HLA sub-analyses, which left unresolved whether HLA type had any influence on TCRB rearrangement. Because cDNA rather than genomic DNA was sequenced, highly expressing activated cells could have been over-represented, although no difference in activation and CD3 levels was found between groups. In all four CD4+ subsets, TCRB CDR3 length was moderately but significantly shorter in type 1 diabetes patients.

About this clone itself: What antigen it recognizes has not been identified. The input lacks base qualities; no much larger clone sits a single base away. Other nucleotide sequences from this sample produce the same CDR3.

The entire isolated RNA was reverse transcribed using the High Capacity cDNA Reverse Transcription Kit, and thus expressed TCRB transcripts were sequenced. Deep immunoSEQ sequencing was performed on naive, central memory and regulatory T cell samples, with an average of roughly 3.6 million total reads per sample. Sorted cells were lysed in RLT buffer and RNA was extracted with DNase-treated RNeasy Micro or Mini kits, depending on cell number. To prevent cross-contamination, every cell subset was processed on its own, while patient and healthy donor samples were processed together. TCRB sequences were amplified from cDNA with the immunoSEQ multiplex PCR, producing 87-bp fragments spanning the CDR3 region. Sequencing of the amplicons was performed on the Illumina HiSeq platform. The original methods were these. PCR bias was corrected computationally using synthetic template baselines, and reads within Hamming distance 2 were collapsed, with unmergeable singletons discarded. Reads were aligned against IMGT so that V, D and J genes, CDR3 length and insertions or deletions at six rearrangement sites could be assigned. Within each subset, clonotype counts were normalized to sorted cell number, and only after that were true diversity and Gini coefficients computed with the tcR R package. The overlap coefficient, calculated on TCRB nucleotide sequences, was used to measure repertoire sharing. Out-of-frame TCRB sequences from naive cells were analyzed as a proxy for the pre-selection repertoire. The table was pulled from immuneACCESS by TCRdb, which kept in-frame rearrangements only. Such tables lose some clones; where checked, under half of the loss comes from unresolved V genes, and the rest has no known cause. The V and J calls and clone size are taken from that table; D and trimming were inferred from the DNA. This sample lists 630,000 or so clones; 11% to 15% were detected once. Roughly 0.04% of the sample is in the top ten clones.

Each donor gave one peripheral blood draw, approximately 100 mL on average, collected into heparinised tubes. A BD FACSAria II was used to sort naive, central memory, regulatory and stem cell-like memory CD4+ T cells with a panel that included CD45RO, CCR7, CD25, CD127, CD95 and CD27. Purity was above 98% for every sorted population. Right away, PBMCs were isolated by Lymphoprep density gradient centrifugation and were stained directly, with no culture step. Samples were stained and sorted in pairs, with one healthy donor and one patient per experiment, so that batch effects were minimized. The TCR sequence derives from a man in his late teens or twenties with type 1 diabetes. The sequenced material came from naive CD4+ T cells from blood. The cell subset or site label for this specimen denotes: true naive CD4+ T cells.

The nucleotide sequence reads as follows: TGCGCCAGCAGCCAGGGTGGACTAGTGGGGGCCAAAAACATTCAGTACTTC. Its protein is CASSQGGLVGAKNIQYF. The rearrangement combines TRBV4-1 with TRBJ2-4, with 7 bases in between that match TRBD2. The CDR3 starts with the cysteine, ends with the phenylalanine, and has 17 residues. Just the 51-base CDR3 DNA is kept, in frame starting at base 1. V is trimmed back by 3 bases and J by 1 base, and the junction contains 9 bases that no gene match accounts for. Reading the germline V gene gives CDR1 MGHRA and CDR2 YSYEKL.